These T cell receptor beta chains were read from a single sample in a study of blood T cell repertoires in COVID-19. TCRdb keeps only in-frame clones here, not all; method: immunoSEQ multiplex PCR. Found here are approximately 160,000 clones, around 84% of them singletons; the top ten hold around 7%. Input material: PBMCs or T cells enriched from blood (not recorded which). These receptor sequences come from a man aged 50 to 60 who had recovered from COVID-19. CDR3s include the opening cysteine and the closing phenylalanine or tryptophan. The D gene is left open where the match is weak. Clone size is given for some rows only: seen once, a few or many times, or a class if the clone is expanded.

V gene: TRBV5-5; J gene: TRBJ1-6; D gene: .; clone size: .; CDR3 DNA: TGTGCCAGCAGCTTGGACCGGGGGTATAATTCACCCCTCCACTTT; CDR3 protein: CASSLDRGYNSPLHF
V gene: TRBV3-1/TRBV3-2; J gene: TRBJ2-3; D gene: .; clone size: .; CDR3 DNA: TGTGCCAGCAGCCAAGAAGGTCCAGGGAAAGGGTCGCAGTATTTT; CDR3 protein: CASSQEGPGKGSQYF
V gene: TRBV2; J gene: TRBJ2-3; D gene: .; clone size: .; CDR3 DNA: TGTGCCAGCAGTGACGTGGCAGCAGATACGCAGTATTTT; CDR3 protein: CASSDVAADTQYF
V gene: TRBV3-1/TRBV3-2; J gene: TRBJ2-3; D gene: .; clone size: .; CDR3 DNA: TGTGCCAGCAGCCAACAGCGAACTAGCACAGATACGCAGTATTTT; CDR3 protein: CASSQQRTSTDTQYF
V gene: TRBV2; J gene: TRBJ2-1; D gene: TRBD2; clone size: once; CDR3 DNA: TGTGCCAGCAGTGATGGAGCGGGGGGCTGGAATGAGCAGTTCTTC; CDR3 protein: CASSDGAGGWNEQFF
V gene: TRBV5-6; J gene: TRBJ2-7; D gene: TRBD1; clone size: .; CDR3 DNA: TGTGCCAGCAGCCAACAGGGGAACGAGCAGTACTTC; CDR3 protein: CASSQQGNEQYF
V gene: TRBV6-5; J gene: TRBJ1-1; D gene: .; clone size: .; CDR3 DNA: TGTGCCAGCAGTTTGGGACAGAACACTGAAGCTTTCTTT; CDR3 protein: CASSLGQNTEAFF
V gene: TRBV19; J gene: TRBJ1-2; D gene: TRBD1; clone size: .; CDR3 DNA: TGTGCCAGTAGTTCCGGGACAGGGAATTATGGCTACACCTTC; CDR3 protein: CASSSGTGNYGYTF
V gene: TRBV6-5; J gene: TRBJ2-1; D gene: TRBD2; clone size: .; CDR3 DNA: TGTGCCAGCAGTTACTCCCGGACTAGCGGGGGGGCCTTTCGGTTCTTC; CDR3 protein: CASSYSRTSGGAFRFF
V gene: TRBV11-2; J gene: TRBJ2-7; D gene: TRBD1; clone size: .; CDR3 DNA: TGTGCCAGCAGCTCCCCTGGGACAGGACCTCGGGAGCAGTACTTC; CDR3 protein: CASSSPGTGPREQYF
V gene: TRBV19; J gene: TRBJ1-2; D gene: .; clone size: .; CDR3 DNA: TGTGCCAGTAGTATACCAGGGTGGGGCTACACCTTC; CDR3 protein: CASSIPGWGYTF
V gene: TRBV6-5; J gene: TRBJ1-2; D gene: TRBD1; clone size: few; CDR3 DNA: TGTGCCAGCAGTACCTCAGGGGGCAACTATGGCTACACCTTC; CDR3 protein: CASSTSGGNYGYTF
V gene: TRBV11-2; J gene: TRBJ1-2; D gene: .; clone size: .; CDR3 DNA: TGTGCCAGCAGCTTAGATCTGCGGGGTCTCAGTAGCTACACCTTC; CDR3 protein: CASSLDLRGLSSYTF
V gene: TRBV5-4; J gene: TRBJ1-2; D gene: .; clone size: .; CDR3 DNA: TGTGCCAGCAGCCCTACAGGGTTTGATGGCTACACCTTC; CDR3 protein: CASSPTGFDGYTF
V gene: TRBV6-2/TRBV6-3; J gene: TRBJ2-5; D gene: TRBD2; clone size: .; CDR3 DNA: TGTGCCAGCAGCCCCGGACTAGCGGGGTACCAAGAGACCCAGTACTTC; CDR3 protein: CASSPGLAGYQETQYF
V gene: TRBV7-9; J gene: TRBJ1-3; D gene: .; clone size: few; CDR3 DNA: TGTGCCAGCAGCTCCTCCGGTGGGACATCCTCACGCTCTGGAAACACCATATATTTT; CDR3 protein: CASSSSGGTSSRSGNTIYF
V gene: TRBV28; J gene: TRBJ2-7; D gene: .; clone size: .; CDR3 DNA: TGTGCTAGCAGCACCAGGGGTTTGTCCTACGAGCAGTACTTC; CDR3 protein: CASSTRGLSYEQYF
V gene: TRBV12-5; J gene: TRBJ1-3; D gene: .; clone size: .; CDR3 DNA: TGTGCTAGTGGTAACATCGATGCATCTGGAAACACCATATATTTT; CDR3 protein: CASGNIDASGNTIYF
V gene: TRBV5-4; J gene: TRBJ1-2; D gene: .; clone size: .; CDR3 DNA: TGTGCCAGCAGCTACCCCCGAGTCTACGGGGGGGAAGTTAACTATGGCTACACCTTC; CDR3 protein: CASSYPRVYGGEVNYGYTF
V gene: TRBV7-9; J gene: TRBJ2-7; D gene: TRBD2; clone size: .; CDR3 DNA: TGTGCCAGCAGCTTACCCGGGGGGGGCCCCGGAGAGCAGTACTTC; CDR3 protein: CASSLPGGGPGEQYF
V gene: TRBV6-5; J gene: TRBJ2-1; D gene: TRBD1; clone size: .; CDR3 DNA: TGTGCCAGCAGTTACTCCGGACAGGGATGGGAGCAGTTCTTC; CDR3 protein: CASSYSGQGWEQFF
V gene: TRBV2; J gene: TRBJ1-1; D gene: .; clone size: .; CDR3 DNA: TGTGCCAGCAGTGAGACAGGAGACACTGAAGCTTTCTTT; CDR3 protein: CASSETGDTEAFF
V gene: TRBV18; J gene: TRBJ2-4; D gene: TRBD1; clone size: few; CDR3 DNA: TGTGCCAGCTCACTCGACAGGGTTATGTTGAGGAAGCAAAACATTCAGTACTTC; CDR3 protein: CASSLDRVMLRKQNIQYF
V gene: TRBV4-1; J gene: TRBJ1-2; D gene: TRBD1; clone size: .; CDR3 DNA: TGCGCCAGCAGCCGGGGACAGGGGGCGCGTAATGGCTACACCTTC; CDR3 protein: CASSRGQGARNGYTF
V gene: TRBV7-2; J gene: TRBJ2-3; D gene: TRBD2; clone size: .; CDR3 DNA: TGTGCCAGCAGCTTAGGACTAGCGGGGCACACAGATACGCAGTATTTT; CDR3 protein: CASSLGLAGHTDTQYF
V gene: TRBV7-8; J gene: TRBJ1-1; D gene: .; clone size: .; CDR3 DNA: TGTGCCAGCAGCTTAGAGCATACTGAAGCTTTCTTT; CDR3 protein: CASSLEHTEAFF
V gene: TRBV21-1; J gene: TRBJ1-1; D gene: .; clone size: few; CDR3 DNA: TGTGCCAGCAGCCCGGCAGGACAGGGCTCGGAACTGAACCTCACTGAAGCTTTCTTT; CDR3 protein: CASSPAGQGSELNLTEAFF
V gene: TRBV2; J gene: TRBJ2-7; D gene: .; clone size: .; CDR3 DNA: TGTGCCACCAGCGGACTAATCTACGAGCAGTACTTC; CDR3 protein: CATSGLIYEQYF
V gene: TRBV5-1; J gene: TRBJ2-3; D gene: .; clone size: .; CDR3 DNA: TGCGCCAGCAGCGTACCAACAGGCACAGATACGCAGTATTTT; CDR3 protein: CASSVPTGTDTQYF
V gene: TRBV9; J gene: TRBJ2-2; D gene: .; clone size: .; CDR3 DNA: TGTGCCAGCAGCGTATGGGGAGACGCCGGGGAGCTGTTTTTT; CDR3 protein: CASSVWGDAGELFF
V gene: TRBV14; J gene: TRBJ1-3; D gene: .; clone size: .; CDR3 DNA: TGTGCCAGCAGCCAAGGGGCTCCAGGGGCTGGAAACACCATATATTTT; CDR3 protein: CASSQGAPGAGNTIYF
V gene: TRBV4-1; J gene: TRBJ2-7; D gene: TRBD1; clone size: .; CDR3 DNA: TGCGCCAGCAGCCAAGATCATAGGGGACAGGGAACCTACGAGCAGTACTTC; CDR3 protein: CASSQDHRGQGTYEQYF
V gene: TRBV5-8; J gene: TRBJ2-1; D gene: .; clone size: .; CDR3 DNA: TGTGCCAGCATCGGAGGGATGAACCCATCCAATGAGCAGTTCTTC; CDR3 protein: CASIGGMNPSNEQFF
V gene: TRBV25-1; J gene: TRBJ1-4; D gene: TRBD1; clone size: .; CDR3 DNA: TGTGCCAGCAGTGAAAGGGGGACAGGGTATGAAAAACTGTTTTTT; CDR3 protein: CASSERGTGYEKLFF
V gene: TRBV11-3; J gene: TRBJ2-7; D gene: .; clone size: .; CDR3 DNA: TGTGCCAGCAGCGACGGGGTCGACAGGTTCCCAATCGAGCAGTACTTC; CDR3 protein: CASSDGVDRFPIEQYF
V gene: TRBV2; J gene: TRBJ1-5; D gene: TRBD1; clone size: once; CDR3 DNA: TGTGCCAGCAGAAGACAGGGGGGCAATCAGCCCCAGCATTTT; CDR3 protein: CASRRQGGNQPQHF
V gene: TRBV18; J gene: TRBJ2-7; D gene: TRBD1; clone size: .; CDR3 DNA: TGTGCCAGCTCAGCCGGGACAGGGGTTAACGAGCAGTACTTC; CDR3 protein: CASSAGTGVNEQYF
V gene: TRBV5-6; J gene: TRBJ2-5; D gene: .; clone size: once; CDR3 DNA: TGTGCCAGCAGCTACCTAGTGTCGCCCCAGACCCAGTACTTC; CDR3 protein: CASSYLVSPQTQYF
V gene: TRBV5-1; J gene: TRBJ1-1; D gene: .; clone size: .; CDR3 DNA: TGCGCCAGCAGCTTGTCGGCAGGGGCAATGAACACTGAAGCTTTCTTT; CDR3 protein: CASSLSAGAMNTEAFF
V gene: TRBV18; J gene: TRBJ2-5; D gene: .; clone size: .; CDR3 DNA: TGTGCCAGCTCACCACTGGGAGGAGAGACCCAGTACTTC; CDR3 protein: CASSPLGGETQYF
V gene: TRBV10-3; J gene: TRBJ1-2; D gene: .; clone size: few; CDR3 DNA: TGTGCCATCAGTGAGGGGTCGACAAATGGCTACACCTTC; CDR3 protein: CAISEGSTNGYTF
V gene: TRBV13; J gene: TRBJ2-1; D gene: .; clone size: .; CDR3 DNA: TGTGCCAGCAGCTCCAGGGGGGCAAATTACAATGAGCAGTTCTTC; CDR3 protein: CASSSRGANYNEQFF
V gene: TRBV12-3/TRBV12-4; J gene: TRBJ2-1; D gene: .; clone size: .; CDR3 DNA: TGTGCCAGCAGTTTAGTTCAGGCCAAGCAGTTCTTC; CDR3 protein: CASSLVQAKQFF
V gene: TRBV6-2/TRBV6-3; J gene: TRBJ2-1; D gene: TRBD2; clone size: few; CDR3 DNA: TGTGCCAGCAGCACGCTAGCGGGGGGGCGGGCTGAGCAGTTCTTC; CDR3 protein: CASSTLAGGRAEQFF
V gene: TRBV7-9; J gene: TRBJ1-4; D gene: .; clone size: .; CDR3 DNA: TGTGCCAGCAGCTTAGTTGTGGCAGGGAAGGAAAAACTGTTTTTT; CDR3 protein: CASSLVVAGKEKLFF
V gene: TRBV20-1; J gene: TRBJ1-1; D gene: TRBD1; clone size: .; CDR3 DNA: TGCAGTGCCAGTCGGACAGGGGGCCGCACTGAAGCTTTCTTT; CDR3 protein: CSASRTGGRTEAFF
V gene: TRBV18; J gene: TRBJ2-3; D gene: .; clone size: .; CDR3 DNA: TGTGCCAGCTCACCAGGACAGCTAAGCACAGATACGCAGTATTTT; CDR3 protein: CASSPGQLSTDTQYF
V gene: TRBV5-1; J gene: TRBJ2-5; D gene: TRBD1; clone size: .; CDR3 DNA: TGCGCCAGCAGCTCCCGGGACAGGGGGAACCAAGAGACCCAGTACTTC; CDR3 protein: CASSSRDRGNQETQYF
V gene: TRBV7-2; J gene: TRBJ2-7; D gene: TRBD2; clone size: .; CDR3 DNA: TGTGCCAGCAGCACCACCACGGGGGGAGCGAAGTACGAGCAGTACTTC; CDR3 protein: CASSTTTGGAKYEQYF
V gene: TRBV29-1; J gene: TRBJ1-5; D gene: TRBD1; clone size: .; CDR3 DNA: TGCAGCGTCACTGAACAGGGGATCAATCAGCCCCAGCATTTT; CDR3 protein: CSVTEQGINQPQHF
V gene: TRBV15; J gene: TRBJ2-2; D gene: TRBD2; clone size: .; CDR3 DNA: TGTGCCACCAGCAGAGTTACGGTAGCGGGGGGCCCTATTAACACCGGGGAGCTGTTTTTT; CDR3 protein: CATSRVTVAGGPINTGELFF
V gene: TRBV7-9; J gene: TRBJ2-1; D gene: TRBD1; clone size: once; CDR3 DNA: TGTGCCAGCAGCCTGGGACAGTACTACAATGAGCAGTTCTTC; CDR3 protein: CASSLGQYYNEQFF